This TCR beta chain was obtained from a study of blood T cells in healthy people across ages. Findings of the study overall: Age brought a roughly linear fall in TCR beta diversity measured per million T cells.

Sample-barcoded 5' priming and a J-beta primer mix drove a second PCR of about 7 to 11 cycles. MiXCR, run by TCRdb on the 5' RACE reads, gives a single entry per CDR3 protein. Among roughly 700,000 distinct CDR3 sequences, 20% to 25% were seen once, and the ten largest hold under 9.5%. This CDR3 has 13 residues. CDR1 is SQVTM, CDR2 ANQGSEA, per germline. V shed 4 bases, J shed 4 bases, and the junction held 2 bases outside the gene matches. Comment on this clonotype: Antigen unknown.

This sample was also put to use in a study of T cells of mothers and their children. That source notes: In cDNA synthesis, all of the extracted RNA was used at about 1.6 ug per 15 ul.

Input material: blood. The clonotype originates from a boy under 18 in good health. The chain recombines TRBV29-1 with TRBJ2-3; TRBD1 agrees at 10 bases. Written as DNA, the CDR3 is TGCAGCGTTGTGACAGGGGGCCCAGATACGCAGTATTTT. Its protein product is CSVVTGGPDTQYF.